This T cell receptor beta chain was recorded in a study of CD8 T cells in Susac syndrome. The V gene lost 0 bases and the J gene lost 6 bases, with 12 bases spanning the gap. CDR1 is SGHTA and CDR2 is FQGNSA in the germline V gene. The CDR3 contains 15 residues. The RNA input was roughly 0.45 to 1 ug, and it was reverse transcribed with random hexamers. A single record per CDR3 protein comes from TCRdb applying MiXCR to the immunoSEQ multiplex PCR reads. The top ten clones hold 0.095% to 0.14% of a sample with about 300,000 distinct CDR3 sequences, approximately 84% of them seen once. Material for sequencing was CD8+ T cells from PBMCs. This rearrangement joins TRBV7-2 to TRBJ2-1; no definite D call. The TCR comes from a human donor with multiple sclerosis. The CDR3 DNA is TGTGCCAGCAGCTTAGCCAGTATAGTGAGCAATGAGCAGTTCTTC. Amino acids: CASSLASIVSNEQFF.